This T cell receptor (beta chain) appears in the sequencing data of a study of blood T cell repertoires in COVID-19. Study background: Acute and convalescent COVID-19 samples came from the United States, Italy and Spain.

Assignments of participants to cohorts depended upon their own reported clinical history. Within 2 weeks of study entry, exposed participants had contacted a PCR-confirmed or clinician-diagnosed COVID-19 case. In the original workflow: Reference gene primer amplification gave estimated nucleated cell counts. Here immunoSEQ multiplex PCR was the method, and the copy in TCRdb shows in-frame clones only, minus some. That table furnishes V, J and clone size, whereas the DNA furnished D and trimming. The sample carries 200,000 or so clones, approximately 88% recorded once. CDR1 and CDR2 from the germline V gene are SNHLY and FYNNEI. The CDR3 has 18 amino acids. Losses at the gene ends were 3 bases for V and 2 bases for J; bases not matched to a gene: 5.

This rearrangement joins TRBV2 to TRBJ2-1; 15 nucleotides line up with TRBD2. The sample was PBMCs or T cells enriched from blood (not recorded which). The TCR originated in a woman between 25 and 40 years old who had been exposed to COVID-19. The CDR3 coding sequence is TGTGCCAGCAGTGACGGACTAGCGGGAGGGAATCCCTACAATGAGCAGTTCTTC. It codes for CASSDGLAGGNPYNEQFF.